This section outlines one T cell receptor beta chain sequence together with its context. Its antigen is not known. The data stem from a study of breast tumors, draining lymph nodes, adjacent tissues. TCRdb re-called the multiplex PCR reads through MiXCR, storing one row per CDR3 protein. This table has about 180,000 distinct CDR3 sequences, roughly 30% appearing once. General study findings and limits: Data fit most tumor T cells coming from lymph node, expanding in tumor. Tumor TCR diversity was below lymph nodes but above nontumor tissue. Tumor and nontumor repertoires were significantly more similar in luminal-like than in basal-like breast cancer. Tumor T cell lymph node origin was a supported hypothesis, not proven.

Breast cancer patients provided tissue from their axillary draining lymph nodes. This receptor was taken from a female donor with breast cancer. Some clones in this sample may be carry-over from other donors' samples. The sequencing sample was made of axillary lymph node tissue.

The CDR3 region has the DNA TGTGCCAGCAGCTTAGGGGACGGGGTTAACCAAGAGACCCAGTACTTC. Amino acids: CASSLGDGVNQETQYF. This chain connects TRBV7-2 to TRBJ2-5; TRBD1 or TRBD2 may be the D gene (5 bases each). Trimming shortened V by 1 base and J by 0 bases, and 12 bases separated the two germline ends. There are 16 residues in the CDR3. Germline lookup yields CDR1 SGHTA and CDR2 FQGNSA.